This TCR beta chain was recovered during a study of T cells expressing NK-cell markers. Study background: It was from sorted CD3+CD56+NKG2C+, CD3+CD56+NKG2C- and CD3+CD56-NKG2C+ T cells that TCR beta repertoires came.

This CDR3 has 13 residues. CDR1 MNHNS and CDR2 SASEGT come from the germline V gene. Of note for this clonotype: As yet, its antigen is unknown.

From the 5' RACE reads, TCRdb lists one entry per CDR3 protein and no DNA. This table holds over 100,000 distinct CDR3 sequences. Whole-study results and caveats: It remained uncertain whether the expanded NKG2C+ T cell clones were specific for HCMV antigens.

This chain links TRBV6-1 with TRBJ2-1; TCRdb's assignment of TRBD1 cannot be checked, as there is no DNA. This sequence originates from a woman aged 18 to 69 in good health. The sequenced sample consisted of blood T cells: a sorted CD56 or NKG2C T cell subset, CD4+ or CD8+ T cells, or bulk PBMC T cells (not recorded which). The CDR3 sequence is CASSNWDGDEQFF.